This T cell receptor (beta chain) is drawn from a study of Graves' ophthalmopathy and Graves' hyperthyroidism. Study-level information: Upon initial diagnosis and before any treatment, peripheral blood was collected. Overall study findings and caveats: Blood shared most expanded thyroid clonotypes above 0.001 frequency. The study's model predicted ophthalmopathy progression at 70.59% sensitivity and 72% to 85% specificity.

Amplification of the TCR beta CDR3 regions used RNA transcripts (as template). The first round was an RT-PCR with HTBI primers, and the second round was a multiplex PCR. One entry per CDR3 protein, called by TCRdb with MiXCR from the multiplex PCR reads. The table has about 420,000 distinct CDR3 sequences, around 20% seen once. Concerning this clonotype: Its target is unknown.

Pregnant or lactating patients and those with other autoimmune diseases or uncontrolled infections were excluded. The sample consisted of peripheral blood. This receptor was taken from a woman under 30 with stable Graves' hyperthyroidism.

The chain's CDR3 is CATSRGLAGLRETQYF. For the CDR3, the DNA is TGTGCCACCAGCAGAGGACTAGCGGGGCTCCGGGAGACCCAGTACTTC. The rearrangement joins TRBV15 to TRBJ2-5, with 11 bases lining up with TRBD2. Germline V lookup: CDR1 LNHNV, CDR2 YYDKDF (reference sequence). Unmatched junction bases numbered 6, after V lost 1 base and J lost 5 bases. The CDR3 totals 16 residues.